This TCR beta chain comes out of a study of OX40 agonist ivuxolimab in advanced cancers. Study in general: Cohort: 75% to 90% men, mean age around 61, aged roughly 23 to 79. Prior checkpoint blockade (anti-PD-1, anti-PD-L1 or anti-CTLA-4) was permitted; less than 45% had it.

The assay was immunoSEQ multiplex PCR, and TCRdb's table has in-frame clones only and misses some. The sample records around 150,000 clones, under 95% being singletons. Study-wide results and limits: In CD8+ T cells, expanded clones were on average more numerous than in CD4+. Dose levels from 0.1 to 3.0 mg/kg saw CD4+ and CD8+ blood T cells expand clonally by week 6.

CDR1 is SGHTA, CDR2 FQGNSA, per germline. This CDR3 contains 15 residues. The ends were cut back, 3 bases at V and 0 bases at J, with 8 bases in the middle. Comment on this clone: Its antigen remains unidentified.

This TCR was recovered from an adult with an advanced solid tumor such as melanoma, head and neck, liver or kidney cancer. The sample was CD4+ or CD8+ T cells sorted from blood, taken in a trial of the OX40 agonist ivuxolimab. The rearrangement links TRBV7-2 to TRBJ1-4; D is perhaps TRBD1 (6 bases). CDR3 bases: TGTGCCAGCAGCTTCCAGGGGTCAACTAATGAAAAACTGTTTTTT. It yields the protein CASSFQGSTNEKLFF. Full variable domain (remainder filled in from reference TRBV7-2 and TRBJ1-4): GAGVSQSPSNKVTEKGKDVELRCDPISGHTALYWYRQSLGQGLEFLIYFQGNSAPDKSGLPSDRFSAERTGGSVSTLTIQRTQQEDSAVYLCASSFQGSTNEKLFFGSGTQLSVL.